The rows below give T cell receptor beta chains drawn from one sample of a study of blood T cell repertoires in COVID-19. Sequenced by immunoSEQ multiplex PCR; TCRdb stores in-frame clones only, minus some. The repertoire holds about 230,000 clones, with around 86% as singletons. Sequencing used peripheral blood. These receptors all stem from a man in his fifties or sixties with COVID-19, enrolled during active disease. CDR3s include the opening cysteine and the closing phenylalanine or tryptophan. Fields, in order: V gene, clone size, J gene, CDR3 length, D gene, CDR3 protein, CDR3 DNA. A D gene is named only where the DNA matches it firmly. Size tells how often a clone was seen (once, few, many) or the class of an expanded clone, and some rows leave it out.

V gene: TRBV7-8
clone size: -
J gene: TRBJ2-7
CDR3 length: 14
D gene: -
CDR3 protein: CASSLRDRMREQYF
CDR3 DNA: TGTGCCAGCAGCTTAAGAGACAGGATGCGGGAGCAGTACTTC

V gene: TRBV14
clone size: -
J gene: TRBJ1-6
CDR3 length: 15
D gene: TRBD1
CDR3 protein: CASSQSGGGNSPLHF
CDR3 DNA: TGTGCCAGCAGCCAATCAGGGGGCGGTAATTCACCCCTCCACTTT

V gene: TRBV3-1/TRBV3-2
clone size: once
J gene: TRBJ1-2
CDR3 length: 13
D gene: TRBD1
CDR3 protein: CASSPGGWGGYTF
CDR3 DNA: TGTGCCAGCAGCCCAGGGGGATGGGGTGGCTACACCTTC

V gene: TRBV4-2
clone size: -
J gene: TRBJ2-3
CDR3 length: 16
D gene: -
CDR3 protein: CASSQGADYQTDTQYF
CDR3 DNA: TGTGCCAGCAGCCAAGGGGCGGACTACCAAACAGATACGCAGTATTTT

V gene: TRBV2
clone size: -
J gene: TRBJ1-6
CDR3 length: 14
D gene: -
CDR3 protein: CASSEVPGVSPLHF
CDR3 DNA: TGTGCCAGCAGTGAAGTCCCGGGGGTTTCACCCCTCCACTTT

V gene: TRBV21-1
clone size: -
J gene: TRBJ2-7
CDR3 length: 17
D gene: -
CDR3 protein: CASSKVERTSGGYEQYF
CDR3 DNA: TGTGCCAGCAGCAAAGTTGAGAGAACTAGCGGGGGCTACGAGCAGTACTTC

V gene: TRBV19
clone size: once
J gene: TRBJ2-5
CDR3 length: 16
D gene: TRBD2
CDR3 protein: CASSIMLAGGTETQYF
CDR3 DNA: TGTGCCAGTAGTATAATGCTAGCGGGAGGGACAGAGACCCAGTACTTC

V gene: TRBV7-6
clone size: -
J gene: TRBJ2-5
CDR3 length: 13
D gene: TRBD1
CDR3 protein: CASSLGTGETQYF
CDR3 DNA: TGTGCCAGCAGCTTAGGGACAGGGGAGACCCAGTACTTC

V gene: TRBV5-4
clone size: -
J gene: TRBJ2-1
CDR3 length: 17
D gene: -
CDR3 protein: CASSPTTRRTTYNEQFF
CDR3 DNA: TGTGCCAGCAGCCCAACCACCAGGCGGACTACCTACAATGAGCAGTTCTTC

V gene: TRBV19
clone size: -
J gene: TRBJ1-3
CDR3 length: 15
D gene: -
CDR3 protein: CASSIQGPAGNTIYF
CDR3 DNA: TGTGCCAGTAGTATTCAGGGGCCCGCTGGAAACACCATATATTTT

V gene: TRBV6-5
clone size: -
J gene: TRBJ1-5
CDR3 length: 14
D gene: -
CDR3 protein: CASRGDTENQPQHF
CDR3 DNA: TGTGCCAGCAGGGGGGACACGGAGAATCAGCCCCAGCATTTT

V gene: TRBV19
clone size: -
J gene: TRBJ2-5
CDR3 length: 15
D gene: TRBD2
CDR3 protein: CASSIKRGPQETQYF
CDR3 DNA: TGTGCCAGTAGTATAAAGCGGGGGCCCCAAGAGACCCAGTACTTC

V gene: TRBV9
clone size: -
J gene: TRBJ1-6
CDR3 length: 14
D gene: TRBD1
CDR3 protein: CASSPGGTDSPLHF
CDR3 DNA: TGTGCCAGCAGCCCAGGGGGTACGGATTCACCCCTCCACTTT

V gene: TRBV15
clone size: -
J gene: TRBJ1-2
CDR3 length: 15
D gene: TRBD1
CDR3 protein: CATSRAGTGIHGYTF
CDR3 DNA: TGTGCCACCAGCAGGGCCGGGACAGGGATTCACGGCTACACCTTC

V gene: TRBV6-1
clone size: -
J gene: TRBJ2-4
CDR3 length: 16
D gene: -
CDR3 protein: CASSERQVLAKNIQYF
CDR3 DNA: TGTGCCAGCAGTGAAAGACAGGTACTAGCCAAAAACATTCAGTACTTC

V gene: TRBV4-3
clone size: -
J gene: TRBJ2-1
CDR3 length: 15
D gene: -
CDR3 protein: CASSQEPGGHNEQFF
CDR3 DNA: TGCGCCAGCAGCCAAGAGCCCGGGGGGCACAATGAGCAGTTCTTC

V gene: TRBV30
clone size: -
J gene: TRBJ2-5
CDR3 length: 11
D gene: -
CDR3 protein: CAWSAGETQYF
CDR3 DNA: TGTGCCTGGAGTGCCGGGGAGACCCAGTACTTC

V gene: TRBV20-1
clone size: few
J gene: TRBJ2-1
CDR3 length: 11
D gene: -
CDR3 protein: CSARGPSVEFF
CDR3 DNA: TGCAGTGCTAGAGGACCTAGTGTGGAGTTCTTC

V gene: TRBV12-3/TRBV12-4
clone size: -
J gene: TRBJ1-1
CDR3 length: 13
D gene: -
CDR3 protein: CASQDSLNTEAFF
CDR3 DNA: TGTGCCAGCCAGGACTCCCTGAACACTGAAGCTTTCTTT

V gene: TRBV6-1
clone size: once
J gene: TRBJ1-2
CDR3 length: 14
D gene: -
CDR3 protein: CASSEQGQVYGYTF
CDR3 DNA: TGTGCCAGCAGTGAGCAGGGGCAGGTTTATGGCTACACCTTC

V gene: TRBV30
clone size: -
J gene: TRBJ1-6
CDR3 length: 13
D gene: -
CDR3 protein: CASKQSYNSPLHF
CDR3 DNA: TGTGCCTCCAAACAGTCCTATAATTCACCCCTCCACTTT

V gene: TRBV30
clone size: -
J gene: TRBJ2-5
CDR3 length: 13
D gene: -
CDR3 protein: CAWRIRGQETQYF
CDR3 DNA: TGTGCCTGGAGGATACGGGGACAAGAGACCCAGTACTTC

V gene: TRBV18
clone size: -
J gene: TRBJ2-4
CDR3 length: 14
D gene: -
CDR3 protein: CASSRDLSRYIQYF
CDR3 DNA: TGTGCCAGCTCCCGAGATTTGTCTAGGTACATTCAGTACTTC

V gene: TRBV3-1/TRBV3-2
clone size: -
J gene: TRBJ2-1
CDR3 length: 16
D gene: TRBD1
CDR3 protein: CASSLGVGTGGNEQFF
CDR3 DNA: TGTGCCAGCAGCCTCGGGGTGGGGACAGGAGGGAATGAGCAGTTCTTC

V gene: TRBV12-3/TRBV12-4
clone size: -
J gene: TRBJ1-1
CDR3 length: 11
D gene: -
CDR3 protein: CASSSGYEAFF
CDR3 DNA: TGTGCCAGCAGTTCAGGCTATGAAGCTTTCTTT

V gene: TRBV20-1
clone size: few
J gene: TRBJ2-1
CDR3 length: 11
D gene: TRBD2
CDR3 protein: CSASGSNEQFF
CDR3 DNA: TGCAGTGCAAGCGGGAGCAATGAGCAGTTCTTC

V gene: TRBV4-2
clone size: -
J gene: TRBJ1-2
CDR3 length: 18
D gene: -
CDR3 protein: CASSLRLNPGTPNYGYTF
CDR3 DNA: TGTGCCAGCAGCCTAAGATTAAATCCCGGGACACCTAACTATGGCTACACCTTC

V gene: TRBV5-6
clone size: -
J gene: TRBJ2-7
CDR3 length: 15
D gene: TRBD1
CDR3 protein: CASSLEGQGSYEQYF
CDR3 DNA: TGTGCCAGCAGCTTGGAGGGACAGGGATCCTACGAGCAGTACTTC

V gene: TRBV5-4
clone size: -
J gene: TRBJ1-1
CDR3 length: 14
D gene: -
CDR3 protein: CASSLAGRNTEAFF
CDR3 DNA: TGTGCCAGCAGCTTGGCTGGGAGGAACACTGAAGCTTTCTTT

V gene: TRBV6-1
clone size: -
J gene: TRBJ2-2
CDR3 length: 15
D gene: -
CDR3 protein: CASSEVGAGTGELFF
CDR3 DNA: TGTGCCAGCAGTGAAGTGGGGGCAGGGACCGGGGAGCTGTTTTTT

V gene: TRBV5-1
clone size: -
J gene: TRBJ1-5
CDR3 length: 15
D gene: -
CDR3 protein: CASSLSGVSNQPQHF
CDR3 DNA: TGCGCCAGCAGCTTGTCGGGGGTTAGCAATCAGCCCCAGCATTTT

V gene: TRBV9
clone size: -
J gene: TRBJ2-7
CDR3 length: 15
D gene: TRBD2
CDR3 protein: CASSVGTSGEGEQYF
CDR3 DNA: TGTGCCAGCAGCGTAGGGACTAGCGGGGAGGGCGAGCAGTACTTC

V gene: TRBV10-3
clone size: -
J gene: TRBJ1-1
CDR3 length: 14
D gene: TRBD1
CDR3 protein: CAIRGDRVNAEAFF
CDR3 DNA: TGTGCCATCAGAGGGGACAGGGTAAACGCCGAAGCTTTCTTT

V gene: TRBV7-8
clone size: -
J gene: TRBJ2-7
CDR3 length: 13
D gene: -
CDR3 protein: CASSLGRTYEQYF
CDR3 DNA: TGTGCCAGCAGCTTGGGCAGAACCTACGAGCAGTACTTC

V gene: TRBV7-2
clone size: -
J gene: TRBJ1-6
CDR3 length: 18
D gene: TRBD1
CDR3 protein: CASSPEDRGRFYNSPLHF
CDR3 DNA: TGTGCCAGCAGCCCCGAGGACAGGGGGCGTTTCTATAATTCACCCCTCCACTTT

V gene: TRBV5-4
clone size: once
J gene: TRBJ2-5
CDR3 length: 16
D gene: TRBD2
CDR3 protein: CASSLARLAGVKTQYF
CDR3 DNA: TGTGCCAGCAGCTTGGCCAGGCTAGCGGGAGTGAAGACCCAGTACTTC

V gene: TRBV2
clone size: -
J gene: TRBJ1-5
CDR3 length: 15
D gene: -
CDR3 protein: CASSPEQGGNQPQHF
CDR3 DNA: TGTGCCAGCAGCCCCGAACAAGGGGGCAATCAGCCCCAGCATTTT

V gene: TRBV27
clone size: -
J gene: TRBJ2-7
CDR3 length: 15
D gene: -
CDR3 protein: CASRSVSRGDYEQYF
CDR3 DNA: TGTGCCAGCAGATCAGTGAGCAGGGGGGACTACGAGCAGTACTTC

V gene: TRBV4-3
clone size: few
J gene: TRBJ1-6
CDR3 length: 18
D gene: TRBD1
CDR3 protein: CASSQVGLAGQGNSPLHF
CDR3 DNA: TGCGCCAGCAGCCAAGTTGGTTTGGCGGGACAGGGGAATTCACCCCTCCACTTT

V gene: TRBV7-9
clone size: -
J gene: TRBJ2-7
CDR3 length: 17
D gene: TRBD2
CDR3 protein: CASSPIGSGGPSYEQYF
CDR3 DNA: TGTGCCAGCAGCCCCATAGGTAGCGGGGGGCCAAGCTACGAGCAGTACTTC

V gene: TRBV30
clone size: -
J gene: TRBJ2-5
CDR3 length: 15
D gene: TRBD1
CDR3 protein: CAWRTGAGSQETQYF
CDR3 DNA: TGTGCCTGGAGGACAGGGGCAGGGTCGCAAGAGACCCAGTACTTC

V gene: TRBV18
clone size: -
J gene: TRBJ2-1
CDR3 length: 15
D gene: -
CDR3 protein: CASSPSGEYYNEQFF
CDR3 DNA: TGTGCCAGCTCACCATCAGGGGAGTACTACAATGAGCAGTTCTTC